The 5 T cell receptor beta chains below all came from one sample that was sequenced in a study of T cells in women clearing cervical HPV infection. Only in-frame clones appear in the TCRdb table, and some are missing; sequencing was by immunoSEQ multiplex PCR. This sample's table has 48,000 or so clones. Material for sequencing was blood buffy coat. These receptors were obtained from a woman aged 18 to 75 with a cervical HPV16 infection that either progressed to CIN3+ or cleared (not recorded which).

Remarks on this clone: The read ends 3 residues early relative to the CDR3; the germline J gene fills the gap. The chain has TRBV7-3 and TRBJ2-2, with TRBD2 matching 15 bases. CDR1 is SGHTA, CDR2 FQGTGA, per germline. J gave up 10 bases and V 5 bases, and 8 bases lay outside the gene matches. The CDR3 runs 16 residues. The DNA read from the CDR3 is TGTGCCAGCAGCACCGGACTAGCGGGGGGGGGCGAGGAG. Translation: CASSTGLAGGGEE. The whole CDR3 reads CASSTGLAGGGEELFF.

With respect to this clone: Sequencing ends 3 residues short of the CDR3 end; the germline J gene provides the rest. The V call is TRBV18, the J call TRBJ2-2; D is perhaps TRBD1 (8 bases). V lost 2 bases and J lost 5, with 15 bases in between. Germline V gene data show CDR1 as KGHSH and CDR2 as LQKENI. The CDR3 totals 16 residues. CDR3 bases read: TGTGCCAGCTCACCAGTCGACAGGGGAGGGACCGGGGAG. Translated, it gives CASSPVDRGGTGE. The CDR3 reads in full as CASSPVDRGGTGELFF.

In the case of this clone: From the germline J gene comes the end of the CDR3, since the read stops 3 residues before it. The chain carries TRBV9 and TRBJ2-7, with 7 bases aligning to TRBD2. Trimming removed 3 bases from V and 5 bases from J; junction bases left unmatched: 14. CDR1 SGDLS and CDR2 YYNGEE come from the germline V gene. The CDR3 has 16 residues. The sequenced part of the CDR3 DNA is TGTGCCAGCAGCGCTTTAGCGGGTCTAAAAGTGAACGAG. Its protein product is CASSALAGLKVNE. The whole CDR3 protein reads CASSALAGLKVNEQYF.

In regard to this clone: The read ends 3 residues early relative to the CDR3; the germline J gene fills the gap. The chain couples TRBV16 to TRBJ2-5; D is undetermined. The CDR3 runs 12 residues. With 4 bases removed from V and 4 bases from J, the gap between germline ends came to 7 bases. Germline lookup yields CDR1 KGHSY and CDR2 FQNENV. CDR3 sequence: CASSRGVETQYF. The DNA read from the CDR3 is TGTGCCAGCAGCCGAGGTGTAGAGACC.

To note about this clone: The read ends 3 residues early relative to the CDR3; the germline J gene fills the gap. The rearrangement links TRBV7-3 to TRBJ2-3; D is undetermined. The V end was cut by 1 base, the J end by 5 bases, with 10 bases between. The length of the CDR3 is 14 residues. Germline V lookup: CDR1 SGHTA, CDR2 FQGTGA. CDR3 region: CASSLNRVEDTQYF. The sequenced CDR3 bases are TGTGCCAGCAGCTTAAACCGGGTTGAAGATACG.